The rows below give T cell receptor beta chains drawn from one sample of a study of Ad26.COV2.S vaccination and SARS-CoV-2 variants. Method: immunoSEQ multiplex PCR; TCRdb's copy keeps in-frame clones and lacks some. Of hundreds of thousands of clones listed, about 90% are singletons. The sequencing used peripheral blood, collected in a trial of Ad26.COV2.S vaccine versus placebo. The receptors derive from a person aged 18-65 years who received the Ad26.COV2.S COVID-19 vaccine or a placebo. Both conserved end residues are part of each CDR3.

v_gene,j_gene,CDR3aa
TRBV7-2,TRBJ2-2,CASSLEALATGELFF
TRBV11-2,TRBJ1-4,CASSLPPTGAEEKLFF
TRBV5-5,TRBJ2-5,CASSSHPRPLATQYF
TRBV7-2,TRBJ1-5,CASSFVSNQPQHF
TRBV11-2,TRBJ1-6,CASSLKRDQTPLHF
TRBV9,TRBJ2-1,CASSVDSGGQDEQFF
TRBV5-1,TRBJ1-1,CASTPGQNTEAFF
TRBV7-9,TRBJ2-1,CASSGTRWNEQFF
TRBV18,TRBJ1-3,CASSPTGGNTIYF
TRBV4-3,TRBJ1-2,CASSQAHIGRGNNYGYTF
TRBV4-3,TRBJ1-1,CASSPPGGNTEAFF
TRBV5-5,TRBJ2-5,CASGAASGGAAGETQYF
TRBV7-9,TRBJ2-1,CASSLGAGWGNEQFF
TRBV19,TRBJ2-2,CASSPGGTGELFF
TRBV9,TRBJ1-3,CASSKTVRGGNTIYF
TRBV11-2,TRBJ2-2,CASSLVGFRQTNTGELFF
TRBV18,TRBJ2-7,CASSPLVSYEQYF
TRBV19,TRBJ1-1,CASSMGVMTEAFF
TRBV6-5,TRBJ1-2,CASFQRRGNYGYTF
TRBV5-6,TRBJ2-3,CASSFAGDTDTQYF
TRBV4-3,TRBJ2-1,CASSRTSSYNEQFF
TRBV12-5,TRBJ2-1,CASGLPRGQGEAQFF
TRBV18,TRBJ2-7,CASSSDRGPPSYEQYF
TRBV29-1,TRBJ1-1,CSGSTGDGTEAFF
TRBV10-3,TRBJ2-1,CAINRDQFNEQFF
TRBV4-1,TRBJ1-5,CASSQAGQYNQPQHF
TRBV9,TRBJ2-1,CASSARGSRDNEQFF
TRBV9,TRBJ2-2,CASKNTGELFF
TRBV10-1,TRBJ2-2,CASSEAPTGELFF
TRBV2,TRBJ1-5,CASSPGAGRNQPQHF
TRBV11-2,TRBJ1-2,CASSPRTGDGYTF
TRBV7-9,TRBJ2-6,CASSLGGMGTRNVLTF
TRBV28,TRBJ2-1,CASSPASYNEQFF